This entry is about one TCR beta chain. TCRdb re-called the PCR reads through MiXCR, storing one row per CDR3 protein. Here the sample spans 4,500 or so distinct CDR3 sequences, 30% to 40% being singletons. This entry comes from a study of immune characterization of retroperitoneal liposarcoma. The CDR3 contains 12 residues. The germline CDR1 and CDR2 sequences are SGHDN and FVKESK. Source material: tumor tissue. The clonotype was recovered from a male donor with retroperitoneal liposarcoma. This rearrangement joins TRBV14 to TRBJ2-4; D not certain. The J call is doubtful: the DNA matches TRBJ2-1 better. CDR3: CASSLGYNEQFF. CDR3 nucleotide sequence: TGTGCCAGCAGCCTCGGATACAATGAGCAGTTCTTC.